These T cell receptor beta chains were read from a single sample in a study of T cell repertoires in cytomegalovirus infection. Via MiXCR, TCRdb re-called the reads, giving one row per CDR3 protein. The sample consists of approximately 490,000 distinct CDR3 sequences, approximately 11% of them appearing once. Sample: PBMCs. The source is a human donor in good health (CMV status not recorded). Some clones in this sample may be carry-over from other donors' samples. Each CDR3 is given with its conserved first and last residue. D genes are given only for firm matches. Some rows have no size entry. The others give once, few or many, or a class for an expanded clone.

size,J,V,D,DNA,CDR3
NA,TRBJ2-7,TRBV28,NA,TGTGCCAGCAGTTTATCATCGGGCGAGCAGTACTTC,CASSLSSGEQYF
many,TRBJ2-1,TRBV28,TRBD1,TGTGCCAGCAGTCTGACCGGGACAGGGGGGAATGAGCAGTTCTTC,CASSLTGTGGNEQFF
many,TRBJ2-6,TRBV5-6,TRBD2,TGTGCCAGCAGCTTGGGGGGGGGACTCTCTGGGGCCAACGTCCTGACTTTC,CASSLGGGLSGANVLTF
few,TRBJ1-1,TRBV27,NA,TGTGCCAGCAGAGGGGTCACTGAAGCTTTCTTT,CASRGVTEAFF
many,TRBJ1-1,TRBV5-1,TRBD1,TGCGCCAGCAGCCTCTATGGACAGGGGAAGAGTGGCACTGAAGCTTTCTTT,CASSLYGQGKSGTEAFF
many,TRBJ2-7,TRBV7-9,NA,TGTGCCAGCAGCCCTGAGGGTTCCTACGAGCAGTACTTC,CASSPEGSYEQYF
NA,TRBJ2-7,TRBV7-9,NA,TGTGCCAGCAGCCGCCCGGGCCTGAACTCCTACGAGCAGTACTTC,CASSRPGLNSYEQYF
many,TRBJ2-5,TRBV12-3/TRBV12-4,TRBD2,TGTGCCAGCAGCCAAGGACTAGTTTTCAGGGAGACCCAGTACTTC,CASSQGLVFRETQYF
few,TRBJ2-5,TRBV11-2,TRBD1,TGTGCCAGCAGCCTGAACCCGGGACAGGGTTGGGAGACCCAGTACTTC,CASSLNPGQGWETQYF
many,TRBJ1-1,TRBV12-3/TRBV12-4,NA,TGTGCCAGCAGTGTAATTACCCCGGGACGGACGAACACTGAAGCTTTCTTT,CASSVITPGRTNTEAFF
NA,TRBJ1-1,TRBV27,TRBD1,TGTGCCAGCAGGGGGGACAGGGGCGTACGGAACACTGAAGCTTTCTTT,CASRGDRGVRNTEAFF
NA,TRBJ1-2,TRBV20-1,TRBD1,TGCAGTGCTAGATTCACGGACAGGGGTAGCTACACCTTC,CSARFTDRGSYTF
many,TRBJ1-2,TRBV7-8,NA,TGTGCCAGCAGCTTAGCCGGGACGAACAGCTATGGCTACACCTTC,CASSLAGTNSYGYTF
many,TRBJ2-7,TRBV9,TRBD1,TGTGCCAGCAGCACCGGGACAGGGAGGTACGAGCAGTACTTC,CASSTGTGRYEQYF
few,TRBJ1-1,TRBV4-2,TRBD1,TGTGCCAGCAGCCAAGGGACAGGGGGGAAGAAGACTGAAGCTTTCTTT,CASSQGTGGKKTEAFF
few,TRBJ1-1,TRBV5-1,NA,TGCGCCAGCAGCTTGAGCAGGACCCTATCTGAAGCTTTCTTT,CASSLSRTLSEAFF
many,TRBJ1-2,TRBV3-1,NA,TGTGCCAGCAGCCAAGATACGGTCTACTATGGCTACACCTTC,CASSQDTVYYGYTF
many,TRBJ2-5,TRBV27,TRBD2,TGTGCCAGCAGTTTATGGGCTAGCGGGAGAGGGGAAGAGACCCAGTACTTC,CASSLWASGRGEETQYF
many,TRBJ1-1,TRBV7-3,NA,TGTGCCAGCAGGTATACAGGGAACACTGAAGCTTTCTTT,CASRYTGNTEAFF
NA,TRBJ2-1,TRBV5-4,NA,TGTGCCAGCAGCTTTAACCACAATGAGCAGTTCTTC,CASSFNHNEQFF
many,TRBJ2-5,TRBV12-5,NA,TGTGCTAGTGGTACACCTCAGATTTTACAAGAGACCCAGTACTTC,CASGTPQILQETQYF
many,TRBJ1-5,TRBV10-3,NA,TGTGCCATCAGTGAGTCAAGGGGGGGTCAGCCCCAGCATTTT,CAISESRGGQPQHF
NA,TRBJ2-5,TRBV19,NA,TGTGCCAGTAGAACAGGTGCGAGAGGGACCCAGTACTTC,CASRTGARGTQYF
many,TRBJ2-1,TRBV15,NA,TGTGCCACCAGCCGCATTAGAAGCGGCACTGGGGAGTTCTTC,CATSRIRSGTGEFF
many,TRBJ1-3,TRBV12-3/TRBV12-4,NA,TGTGCCAGCAGCCGAAACGACGGAAACACCATATATTTT,CASSRNDGNTIYF
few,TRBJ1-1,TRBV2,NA,TGTGCCAGCAGTCTAAGGGGGGAGTGGAACACTGAAGCTTTCTTT,CASSLRGEWNTEAFF
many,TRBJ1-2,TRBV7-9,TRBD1,TGTGCCAGCAGCCTGGAAAGACAGGGCAAATATGGCTACACCTTC,CASSLERQGKYGYTF
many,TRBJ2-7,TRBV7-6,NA,TGTGCCAGCAGCGCGGTGGTCGGCTACGAGCAGTACTTC,CASSAVVGYEQYF
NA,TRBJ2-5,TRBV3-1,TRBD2,TGTGCCAGCAGCCCGAGGACTAGCGGGAGGGCCGGGGAGACCCAGTACTTC,CASSPRTSGRAGETQYF
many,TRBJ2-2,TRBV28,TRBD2,TGTGCCAGCACCACCCAGCGGGAGAAAGTAGGCGGGGAGCTGTTTTTT,CASTTQREKVGGELFF
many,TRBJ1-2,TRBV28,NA,TGTGCCAGCACCATCTGGGGGAAAGGCTACACCTTC,CASTIWGKGYTF
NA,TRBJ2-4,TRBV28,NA,TGTGCCAGCAGTTACGGGGGCAGGGGAAACATTCAGTACTTC,CASSYGGRGNIQYF
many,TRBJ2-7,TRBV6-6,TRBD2,TGTGCCAGCAGTTACCGGGGGGACTACGAGCAGTACTTC,CASSYRGDYEQYF
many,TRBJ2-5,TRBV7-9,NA,TGTGCCAGCAGCGTCTCCGGGTCCGAGGGAGAGACCCAGTACTTC,CASSVSGSEGETQYF
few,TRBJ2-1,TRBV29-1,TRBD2,TGCAGCGTTGTGAAAGGTACTAGCGCATCCTACAATGAGCAGTTCTTC,CSVVKGTSASYNEQFF
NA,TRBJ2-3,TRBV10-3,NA,TGTGCCATCAGGGGGACACGCGACGGCACAGATACGCAGTATTTT,CAIRGTRDGTDTQYF
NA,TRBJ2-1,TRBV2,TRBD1,TGTGCCGGTGGGACAGGTCAATTGAATGAGCAGTTCTTC,CAGGTGQLNEQFF
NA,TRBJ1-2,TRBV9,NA,TGTGCCAGCAGCGTAGGGTTAGCTAACTATGGCTACACCTTC,CASSVGLANYGYTF
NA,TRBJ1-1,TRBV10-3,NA,TGTGCCATCAGTGAAATGGCAGAAAACACTGAAGCTTTCTTT,CAISEMAENTEAFF
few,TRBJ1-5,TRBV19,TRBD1,TGTGCCAGTACCCGGAGTGCGGGACAGGGGGCTACTCAGCCCCAGCATTTT,CASTRSAGQGATQPQHF
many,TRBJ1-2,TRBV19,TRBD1,TGTGCCAGTAGTGCACCAGGGGGTTTCTACGGCTACACCTTC,CASSAPGGFYGYTF
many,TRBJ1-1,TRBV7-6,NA,TGTGCCAGCAGGAGGACAGCGAACACTGAAGCTTTCTTT,CASRRTANTEAFF
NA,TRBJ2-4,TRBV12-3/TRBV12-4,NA,TGTGCCAGCAGTCACGACTGGGGACGGCTAGCCAAAAACATTCAGTACTTC,CASSHDWGRLAKNIQYF
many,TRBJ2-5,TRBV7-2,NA,TGTGCCAGCAGCTTAGTATACAGCGGACAAGAGACCCAGTACTTC,CASSLVYSGQETQYF
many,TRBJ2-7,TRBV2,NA,TGTGCCAGTAGGGACCGATATTACGAGCAGTACTTC,CASRDRYYEQYF
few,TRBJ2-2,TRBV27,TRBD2,TGTGCCAGCAGTTCCTCCGGACTAGGTAACACCGGGGAGCTGTTTTTT,CASSSSGLGNTGELFF
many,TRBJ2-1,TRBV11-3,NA,TGTGCCAGCAGCTTAAGGCACAGCCATGAGCAGTTCTTC,CASSLRHSHEQFF
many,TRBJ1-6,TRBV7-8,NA,TGTGCCAGCAGCTTAGCGGAGGGAGGGTCCTCCTATAATTCACCCCTCCACTTT,CASSLAEGGSSYNSPLHF
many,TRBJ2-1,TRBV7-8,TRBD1,TGTGCCAGCACCTCTTCCCCGGGACAGGTGTACAATGAGCAGTTCTTC,CASTSSPGQVYNEQFF
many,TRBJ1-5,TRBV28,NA,TGTGCCAGCCATGACAGTACCAATCAGCCCCAGCATTTT,CASHDSTNQPQHF
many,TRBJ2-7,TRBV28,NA,TGTGCCAGCAGTTTAGGCGGATCCACCTACGAGCAGTACTTC,CASSLGGSTYEQYF
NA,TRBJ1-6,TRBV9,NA,TGTGCCAGCAGCGCCGACACAGGGAGCACTAATTCACCCCTCCACTTT,CASSADTGSTNSPLHF
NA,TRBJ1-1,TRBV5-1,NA,TGCGCCAGCAGTAAGGGGTTGAACACTGAAGCTTTCTTT,CASSKGLNTEAFF
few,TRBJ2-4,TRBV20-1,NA,TGCAGTGCTAGAGGCCACACAGCACTCGGAAACATTCAGTACTTC,CSARGHTALGNIQYF
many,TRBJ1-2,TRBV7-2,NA,TGTGCCAGCAGCTTAGGGGGGGGGCGGACCTATGGCTACACCTTC,CASSLGGGRTYGYTF
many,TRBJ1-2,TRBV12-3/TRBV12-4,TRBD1,TGTGCCAGCAGTGCCAACAGGGGGGGTGGCTACACCTTC,CASSANRGGGYTF
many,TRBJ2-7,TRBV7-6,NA,TGTGCCAGCAGCTTAATAGGGGCCAACTACGAGCAGTACTTC,CASSLIGANYEQYF